This T cell receptor (beta chain) appears in the sequencing data of a study of T cell changes during pregnancy in multiple sclerosis. The data were produced by immunoSEQ multiplex PCR, yet TCRdb's version contains in-frame clones alone and is incomplete. The table shows 70,000 to 100,000 clones, with around 93% occurring only once. Germline assignment: CDR1 SGHDN and CDR2 FVKESK. The V gene lost 1 base and the J gene lost 5 bases, with 9 bases spanning the gap. The CDR3 loop spans 13 amino acids. The sample holds one count of this clone. The sequence came from a female donor in good health, enrolled as a control in a pregnancy study. This chain links TRBV14 with TRBJ2-7, with a tentative D call TRBD2 (6 bases). This specimen was peripheral blood, taken in the third trimester of pregnancy. DNA for the CDR3: TGTGCCAGCAGCCAAGTGTGGGGGGACGAGCAGTACTTC. It is translated as CASSQVWGDEQYF.